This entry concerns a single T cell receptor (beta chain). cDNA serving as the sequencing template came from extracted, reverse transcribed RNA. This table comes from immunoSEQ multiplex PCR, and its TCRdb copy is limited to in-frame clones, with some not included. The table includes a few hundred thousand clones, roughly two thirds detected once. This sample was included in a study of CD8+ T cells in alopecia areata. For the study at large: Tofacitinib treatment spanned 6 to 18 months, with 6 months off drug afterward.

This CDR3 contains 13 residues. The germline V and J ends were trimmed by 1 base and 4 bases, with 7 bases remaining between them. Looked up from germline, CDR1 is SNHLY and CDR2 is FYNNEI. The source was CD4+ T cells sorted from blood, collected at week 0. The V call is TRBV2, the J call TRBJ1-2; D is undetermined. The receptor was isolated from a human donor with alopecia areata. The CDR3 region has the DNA TGTGCCAGCAGTGAAGACGGGATCTATGGCTACACCTTC. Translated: CASSEDGIYGYTF.